This TCR beta chain was sequenced during a study of blood T cell repertoires in COVID-19. Libraries were prepared by immunoSEQ multiplex PCR; TCRdb keeps only in-frame clonotypes and omits some of them. Of 40,000 or so clones listed, roughly 89% are singletons. Germline V gene lookup returns CDR1 LNHDA and CDR2 SQIVND (reference sequence). With 7 bases clipped from V and 3 bases from J, the junction kept 8 bases outside the gene matches. This CDR3 spans 16 amino acids. This receptor was taken from a man between 50 and 59 years old with active COVID-19. The chain is built from TRBV19 and TRBJ1-5; TRBD1 aligns across 11 bases. The sample comprised peripheral blood. The CDR3 DNA sequence: TGTGCCAGTAACTTCGGACAGGGGGCTCCCAATCAGCCCCAGCATTTT. Amino acids: CASNFGQGAPNQPQHF.